A single T cell receptor (beta chain) is shown here with its context. Its target is not known. This sample is part of a study of T cell responses to AZD1222 COVID-19 vaccine. Study details: Pooled samples include second doses given at about 4 or 12 weeks. Findings of the study overall: With dominance at 160-218 and 743-854, vaccine-associated CD4 TCRs spanned spike. Donors were chiefly white British, with a greater number of females, and clonal diversity was perhaps underestimated.

The assay was immunoSEQ multiplex PCR, and TCRdb's table has in-frame clones only and misses some. The sample includes around 130,000 clones, more than 70% seen only once; the top ten take roughly 12%. CDR1 and CDR2 (germline): SGHNT, YENEEA. V lost 1 base and J lost 8, with 11 bases in between. This CDR3 comprises 13 residues. Source: peripheral blood, taken on day 0 of AZD1222 vaccination. This chain uses TRBV11-3 with TRBJ1-1; D gene uncertain. This TCR derives from an adult in good health. The CDR3, as DNA: TGTGCCAGCAGCTTAGTAGAGGGTTCCGAAGCTTTCTTT. Protein sequence: CASSLVEGSEAFF. Drawing the rest from reference TRBV11-3 and TRBJ1-1, the complete variable domain is EAGVVQSPRYKIIEKKQPVAFWCNPISGHNTLYWYLQNLGQGPELLIRYENEEAVDDSQLPKDRFSAERLKGVDSTLKIQPAELGDSAVYLCASSLVEGSEAFFGQGTRLTVV.